This TCR beta chain came from a study of tumor and adjacent non-tumor tissue in lung cancer. About the study: On average, productive TCRbeta reads reached some 4.4 million per sample.

CDR1 SGHNT and CDR2 YYREEE come from the germline V gene (reference sequence). The CDR3 runs to 17 residues. Losses at the gene ends were 5 bases for V and 4 bases for J; bases not matched to a gene: 14. The template was RNA from unsorted bulk tissue. A modified ARM-PCR protocol with three rounds of nested PCR amplified TCRbeta. TCRdb reanalysed the multiplex PCR reads using MiXCR and keeps one entry per CDR3 protein. The sample lists approximately 76,000 distinct CDR3 sequences, roughly 70% occurring once. This TCR came from a woman between 65 and 79 years old with non-small cell lung cancer. Material for sequencing was lung tumor tissue. The chain uses TRBV5-4 and TRBJ2-5, with 10 nucleotides matching TRBD2. The CDR3 sequence: CASSSRLAGPERETQYF. CDR3 nucleotides: TGTGCCAGCAGTTCTCGACTAGCGGGCCCGGAGAGAGAGACCCAGTACTTC.